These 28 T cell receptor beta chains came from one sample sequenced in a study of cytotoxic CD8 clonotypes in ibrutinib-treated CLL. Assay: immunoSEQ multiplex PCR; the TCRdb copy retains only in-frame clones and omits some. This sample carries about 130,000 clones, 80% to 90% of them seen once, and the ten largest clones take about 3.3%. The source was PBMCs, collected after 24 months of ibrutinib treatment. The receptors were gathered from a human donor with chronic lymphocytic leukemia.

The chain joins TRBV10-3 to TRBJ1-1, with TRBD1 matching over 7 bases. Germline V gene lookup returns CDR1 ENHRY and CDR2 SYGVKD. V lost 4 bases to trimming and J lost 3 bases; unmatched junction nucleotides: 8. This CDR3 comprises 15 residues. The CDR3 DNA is TGTGCCATCAGTGCGTCGGACAGGATGGACACTGAAGCTTTCTTT. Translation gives CAISASDRMDTEAFF.

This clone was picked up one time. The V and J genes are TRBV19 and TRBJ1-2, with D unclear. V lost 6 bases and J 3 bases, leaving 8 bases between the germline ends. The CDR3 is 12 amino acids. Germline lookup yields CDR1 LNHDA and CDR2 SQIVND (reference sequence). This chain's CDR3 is CASRGWDYGYTF. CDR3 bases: TGTGCCAGTAGAGGGTGGGACTATGGCTACACCTTC.

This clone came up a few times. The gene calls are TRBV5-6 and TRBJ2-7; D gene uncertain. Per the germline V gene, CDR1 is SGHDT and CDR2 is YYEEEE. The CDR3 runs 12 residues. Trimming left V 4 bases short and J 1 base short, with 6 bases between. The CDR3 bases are TGTGCCAGCAGCCGAGCGTCCTACGAGCAGTACTTC. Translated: CASSRASYEQYF.

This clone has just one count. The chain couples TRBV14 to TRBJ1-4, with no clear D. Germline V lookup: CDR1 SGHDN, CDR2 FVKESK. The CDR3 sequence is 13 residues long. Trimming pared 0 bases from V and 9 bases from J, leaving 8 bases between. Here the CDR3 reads CASSQDGLKKLFF. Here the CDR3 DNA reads TGTGCCAGCAGCCAAGACGGACTGAAAAAACTGTTTTTT.

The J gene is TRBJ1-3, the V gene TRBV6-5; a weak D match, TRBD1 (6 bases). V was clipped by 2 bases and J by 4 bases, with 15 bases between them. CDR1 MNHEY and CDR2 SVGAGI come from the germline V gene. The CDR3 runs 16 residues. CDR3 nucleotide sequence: TGTGCCAGCAGTTACGCAGGGACATTGGCAGGAAACACCATATATTTT. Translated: CASSYAGTLAGNTIYF.

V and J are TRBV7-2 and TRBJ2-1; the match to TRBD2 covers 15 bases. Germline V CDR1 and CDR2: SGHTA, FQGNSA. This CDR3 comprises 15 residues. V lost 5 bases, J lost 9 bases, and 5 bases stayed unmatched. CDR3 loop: CASSRTSGGAGEQFF. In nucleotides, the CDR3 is TGTGCCAGCAGCCGGACTAGCGGGGGGGCGGGTGAGCAGTTCTTC.

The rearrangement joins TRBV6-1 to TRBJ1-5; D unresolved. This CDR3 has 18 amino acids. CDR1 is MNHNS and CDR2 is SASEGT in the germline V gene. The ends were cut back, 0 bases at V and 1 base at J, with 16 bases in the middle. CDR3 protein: CASSEAFGRLVSNQPQHF. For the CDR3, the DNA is TGTGCCAGCAGTGAAGCATTCGGCAGGTTAGTAAGCAATCAGCCCCAGCATTTT.

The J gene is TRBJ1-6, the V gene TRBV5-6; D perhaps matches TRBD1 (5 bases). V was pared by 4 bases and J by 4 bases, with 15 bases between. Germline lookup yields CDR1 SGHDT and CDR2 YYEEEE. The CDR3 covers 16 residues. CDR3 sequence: CASSTTGTGYNSPLHF. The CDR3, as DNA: TGTGCCAGCAGCACGACGGGGACTGGGTATAATTCACCCCTCCACTTT.

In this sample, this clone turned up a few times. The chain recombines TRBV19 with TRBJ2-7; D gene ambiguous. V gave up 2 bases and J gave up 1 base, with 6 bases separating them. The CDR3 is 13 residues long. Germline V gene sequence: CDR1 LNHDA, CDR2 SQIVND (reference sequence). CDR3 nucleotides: TGTGCCAGTAGTATAAGTAGTTCCTACGAGCAGTACTTC. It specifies CASSISSSYEQYF.

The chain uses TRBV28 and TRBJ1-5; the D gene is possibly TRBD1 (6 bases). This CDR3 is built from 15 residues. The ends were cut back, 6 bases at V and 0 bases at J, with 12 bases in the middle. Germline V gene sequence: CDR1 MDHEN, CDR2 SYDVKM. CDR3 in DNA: TGTGCCAGCAGCCGGGACACCTATAGCAATCAGCCCCAGCATTTT. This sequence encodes CASSRDTYSNQPQHF.

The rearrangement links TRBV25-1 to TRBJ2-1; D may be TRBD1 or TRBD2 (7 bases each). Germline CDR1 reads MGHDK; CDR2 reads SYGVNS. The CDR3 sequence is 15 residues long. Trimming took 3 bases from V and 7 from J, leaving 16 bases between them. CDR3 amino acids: CASSDSTGRGNEQFF. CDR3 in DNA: TGTGCCAGCAGTGATTCGACAGGGAGGGGTAATGAGCAGTTCTTC.

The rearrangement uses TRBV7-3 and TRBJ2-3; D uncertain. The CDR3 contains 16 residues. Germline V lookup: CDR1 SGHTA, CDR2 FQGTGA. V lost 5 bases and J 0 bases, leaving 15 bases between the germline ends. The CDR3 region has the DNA TGTGCCAGCAGCGCCGTATTTTATGATAGCACAGATACGCAGTATTTT. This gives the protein CASSAVFYDSTDTQYF.

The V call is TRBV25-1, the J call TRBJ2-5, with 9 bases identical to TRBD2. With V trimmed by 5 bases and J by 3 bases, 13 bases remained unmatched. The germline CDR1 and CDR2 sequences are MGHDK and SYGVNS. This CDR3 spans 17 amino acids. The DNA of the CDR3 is TGTGCCAGCAGTTCCCACTCCGGTGGGACTAGCAAAGAGACCCAGTACTTC. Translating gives CASSSHSGGTSKETQYF.

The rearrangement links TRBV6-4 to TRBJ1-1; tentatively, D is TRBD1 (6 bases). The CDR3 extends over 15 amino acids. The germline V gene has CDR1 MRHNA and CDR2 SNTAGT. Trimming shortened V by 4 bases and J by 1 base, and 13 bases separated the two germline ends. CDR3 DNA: TGTGCCAGCAGTGCGACACCGGGACAGAACACTGAAGCTTTCTTT. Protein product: CASSATPGQNTEAFF.

CDR3 coding DNA: TGTGCCAGCAGCGGCCGGGACAGTTACTACGAGCAGTACTTC. Its translation: CASSGRDSYYEQYF. This rearrangement joins TRBV9 to TRBJ2-7; 7 positions match TRBD1. Germline lookup yields CDR1 SGDLS and CDR2 YYNGEE. Germline trimming cut 3 bases from V and 3 bases from J; bases unmatched to any gene: 6. The CDR3 runs 14 residues.

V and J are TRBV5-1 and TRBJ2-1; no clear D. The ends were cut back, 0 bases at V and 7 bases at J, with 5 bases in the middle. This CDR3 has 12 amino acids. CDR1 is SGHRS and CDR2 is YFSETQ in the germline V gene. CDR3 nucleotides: TGCGCCAGCAGCTTGGTTCTGAATGAGCAGTTCTTC. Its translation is CASSLVLNEQFF.

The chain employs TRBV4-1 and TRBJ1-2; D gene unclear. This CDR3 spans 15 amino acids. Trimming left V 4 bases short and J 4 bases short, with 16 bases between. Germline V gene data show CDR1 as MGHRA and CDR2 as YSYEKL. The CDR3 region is CASSPMYAGTYGYTF. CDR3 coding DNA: TGCGCCAGCAGCCCTATGTATGCCGGCACCTATGGCTACACCTTC.

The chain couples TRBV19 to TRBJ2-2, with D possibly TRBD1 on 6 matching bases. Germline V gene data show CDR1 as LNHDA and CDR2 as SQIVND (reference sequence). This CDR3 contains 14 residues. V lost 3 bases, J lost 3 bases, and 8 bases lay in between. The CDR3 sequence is CASSMGADTGELFF. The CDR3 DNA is TGTGCCAGTAGTATGGGGGCGGACACCGGGGAGCTGTTTTTT.

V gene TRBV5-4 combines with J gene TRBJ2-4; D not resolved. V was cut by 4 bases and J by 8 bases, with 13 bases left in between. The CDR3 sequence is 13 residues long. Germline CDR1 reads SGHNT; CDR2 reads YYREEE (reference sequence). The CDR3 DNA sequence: TGTGCCAGCAGCGCCCCATATCAGGACATTCAGTACTTC. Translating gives CASSAPYQDIQYF.

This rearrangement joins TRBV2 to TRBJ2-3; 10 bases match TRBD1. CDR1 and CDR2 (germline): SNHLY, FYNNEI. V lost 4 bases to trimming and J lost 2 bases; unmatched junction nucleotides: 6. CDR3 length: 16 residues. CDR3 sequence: CASSATGTGVTDTQYF. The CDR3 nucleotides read TGTGCCAGCAGTGCCACCGGGACAGGGGTCACAGATACGCAGTATTTT. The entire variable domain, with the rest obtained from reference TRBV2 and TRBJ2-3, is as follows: EPEVTQTPSHQVTQMGQEVILRCVPISNHLYFYWYRQILGQKVEFLVSFYNNEISEKSEIFDDQFSVERPDGSNFTLKIRSTKLEDSAMYFCASSATGTGVTDTQYFGPGTRLTVL.

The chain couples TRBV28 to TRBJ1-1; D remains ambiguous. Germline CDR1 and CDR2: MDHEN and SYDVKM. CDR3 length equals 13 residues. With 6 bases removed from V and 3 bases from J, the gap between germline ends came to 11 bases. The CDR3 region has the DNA TGTGCCAGCAGGCTCCCGGGCCACACTGAAGCTTTCTTT. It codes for CASRLPGHTEAFF.

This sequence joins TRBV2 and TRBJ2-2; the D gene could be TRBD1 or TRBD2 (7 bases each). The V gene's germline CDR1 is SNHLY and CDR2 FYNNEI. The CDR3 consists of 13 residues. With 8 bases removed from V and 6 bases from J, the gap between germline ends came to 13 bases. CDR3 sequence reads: CASGRGRSGELFF. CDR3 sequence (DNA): TGTGCCAGCGGGAGGGGGCGGTCCGGGGAGCTGTTTTTT.

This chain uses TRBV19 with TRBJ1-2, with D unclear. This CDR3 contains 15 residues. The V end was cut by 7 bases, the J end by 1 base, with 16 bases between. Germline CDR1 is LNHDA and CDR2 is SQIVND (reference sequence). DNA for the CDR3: TGTGCCAGTACCGGGAGGGAGGCGCTTAACTATGGCTACACCTTC. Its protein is CASTGREALNYGYTF.

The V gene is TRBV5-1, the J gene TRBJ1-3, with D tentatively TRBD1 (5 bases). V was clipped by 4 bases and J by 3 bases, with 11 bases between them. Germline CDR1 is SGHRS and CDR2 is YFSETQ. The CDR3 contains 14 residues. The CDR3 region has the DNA TGCGCCAGCAGCCGCCGGGGGGTTGGAAACACCATATATTTT. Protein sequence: CASSRRGVGNTIYF.

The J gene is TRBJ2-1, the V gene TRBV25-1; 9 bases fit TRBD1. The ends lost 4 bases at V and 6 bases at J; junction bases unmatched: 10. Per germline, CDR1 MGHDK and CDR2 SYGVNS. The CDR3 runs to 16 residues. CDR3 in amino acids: CASSGSGTGRSNEQFF. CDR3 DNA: TGTGCCAGCAGTGGATCGGGGACAGGGAGGAGCAATGAGCAGTTCTTC. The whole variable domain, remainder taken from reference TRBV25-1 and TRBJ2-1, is EADIYQTPRYLVIGTGKKITLECSQTMGHDKMYWYQQDPGMELHLIHYSYGVNSTEKGDLSSESTVSRIRTEHFPLTLESARPSHTSQYLCASSGSGTGRSNEQFFGPGTRLTVL.

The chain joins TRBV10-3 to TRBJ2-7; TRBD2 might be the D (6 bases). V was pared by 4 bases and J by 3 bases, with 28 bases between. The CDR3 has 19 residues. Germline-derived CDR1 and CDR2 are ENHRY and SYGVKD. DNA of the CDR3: TGTGCCATCAGTGGTGGGGGGAAAGAAGGGACGACCGGAGGCTACGAGCAGTACTTC. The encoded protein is CAISGGGKEGTTGGYEQYF.

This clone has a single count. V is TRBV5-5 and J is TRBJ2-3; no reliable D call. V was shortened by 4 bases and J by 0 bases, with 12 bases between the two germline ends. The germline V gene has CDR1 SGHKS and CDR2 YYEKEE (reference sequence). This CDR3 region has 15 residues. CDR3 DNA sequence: TGTGCCAGCAGCCCCGGCGTTGGGAGCACAGATACGCAGTATTTT. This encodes CASSPGVGSTDTQYF.

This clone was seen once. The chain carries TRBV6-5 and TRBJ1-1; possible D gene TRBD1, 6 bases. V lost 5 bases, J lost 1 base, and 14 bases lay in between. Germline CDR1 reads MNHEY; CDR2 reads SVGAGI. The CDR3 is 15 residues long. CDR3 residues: CASSTLPGANTEAFF. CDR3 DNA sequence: TGTGCCAGCAGTACCCTTCCGGGGGCGAACACTGAAGCTTTCTTT.